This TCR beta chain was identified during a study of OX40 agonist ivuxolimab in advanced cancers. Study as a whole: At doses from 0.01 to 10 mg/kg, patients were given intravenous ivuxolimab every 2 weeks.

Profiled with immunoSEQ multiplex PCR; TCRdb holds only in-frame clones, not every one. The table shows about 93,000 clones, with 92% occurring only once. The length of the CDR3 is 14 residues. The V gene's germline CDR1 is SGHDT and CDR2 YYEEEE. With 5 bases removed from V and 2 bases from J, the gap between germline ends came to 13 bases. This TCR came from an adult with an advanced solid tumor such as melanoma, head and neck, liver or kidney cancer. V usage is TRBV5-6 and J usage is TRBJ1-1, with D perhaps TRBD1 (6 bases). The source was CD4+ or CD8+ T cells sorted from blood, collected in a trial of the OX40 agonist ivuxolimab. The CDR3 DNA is TGTGCCAGCAGTAAGGGGGACATTAACACTGAAGCTTTCTTT. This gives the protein CASSKGDINTEAFF.